A single sample is the source of the 3 T cell receptor beta chains below, sequenced in a study of T cell responses to AZD1222 COVID-19 vaccine. Sequencing was performed with immunoSEQ multiplex PCR; in TCRdb, only in-frame clones are kept and a portion is missing. The sample yields roughly 180,000 clones, about 91% seen once. Sequences were derived from peripheral blood, sampled 28 days after the second AZD1222 dose. These receptors were obtained from an adult who received the AZD1222 COVID-19 vaccine.

The chain uses TRBV10-3 and TRBJ2-1; D not resolved. V lost 3 bases, J lost 9 bases, and 9 bases lay in between. The CDR3 loop spans 12 amino acids. The V gene's germline CDR1 is ENHRY and CDR2 SYGVKD. CDR3 DNA sequence: TGTGCCATCAGTGAAGGGCTCAGTGAGCAGTTCTTC. Translating it yields CAISEGLSEQFF.

The CDR3 bases are TGTGCCAGCAGAGGAGACCAGCAAATGAACACTGAAGCTTTCTTT. Protein sequence: CASRGDQQMNTEAFF. V and J are TRBV2 and TRBJ1-1; D remains ambiguous. The CDR3 length is 15 residues. Germline V gives CDR1 SNHLY, CDR2 FYNNEI. The germline V and J ends were trimmed by 6 bases and 0 bases, with 14 bases remaining between them.

The J gene is TRBJ2-1, the V gene TRBV20-1; D possibly corresponds to TRBD1 (7 bases). V was clipped by 6 bases and J by 9 bases, with 9 bases between them. The CDR3 runs to 10 residues. Germline V gene data show CDR1 as DFQATT and CDR2 as SNEGSKA (reference sequence). The CDR3 region is CSAQGGEQFF. In nucleotides, the CDR3 is TGCAGTGCCCAGGGGGGTGAGCAGTTCTTC.